The subject of this entry is one TCR beta chain. The specificity of this receptor is unknown. The sample holds no much larger clone one base away, and base qualities are not on file. This specimen comes from a study of blood T cell repertoires in COVID-19 (dated by TCRdb to 2020 to 2021). Context from the whole study: Samples from collaborators originated in the United States, Italy and Spain and spanned both the acute and convalescent phases of COVID-19. The prospective study material was composed of cDNA or gDNA derived from T cells, B-cell-depleted T cells, or PBMCs. Subjects who had been exposed to COVID-19, were actively infected with it, or had recovered from it provided the deeply sampled blood TCRbeta repertoires that made up the dataset. A freely available public database, intended as a resource for researchers studying the immune response to SARS-CoV-2, is where the repertoires were released. The samples were drawn from two sources: the first 160 participants of the ongoing ImmuneRACE study, and 1,254 subjects contributed by 6 global collaborators. The sample metadata nearly always contained a de-identified subject ID, COVID-19 status, age in years and sex. Where available, HLA class I and class II types were taken from metadata supplied by the sample provider and were not determined by assay-based typing.

The immunoSEQ Assay, a bias-controlled multiplex PCR, was used to amplify TCRbeta CDR3 regions from genomic DNA. The paper's data handling went like this. Nucleated cell counts per sample were estimated from amplification of reference gene primers within the assay. To quantify the absolute abundance of each unique TCRbeta CDR3 rearrangement, sequence reads were collapsed and filtered. For each sample, productive Simpson clonality was calculated as the square root of Simpson's diversity index across productive rearrangements. TCRdb obtained this table from immuneACCESS and retained in-frame rearrangements with V and J assigned. These tables miss some clones; where compared with another copy, unresolved V genes account for less than half of the shortfall, and the remainder is unexplained. V, J and clone size are those of that table, while D and trimming were read from the DNA. The sample contains 200,000 or so clones, roughly nine tenths of them found a single time. The ten largest make up approximately 2.5% of the sample.

Broader findings and caveats from the paper: Clinical and demographic metadata were provided uncurated, with the amount varying by source and participant.

Participants in the prospective study were enrolled through a virtual design, were aged about 18 to 100 years, and lived in roughly 24 United States geographic areas. Cohort assignment in the prospective study relied on participant-reported clinical history from a screening survey and a study questionnaire. In the prospective study, mobile phlebotomists collected whole blood, serum and a nasopharyngeal or oropharyngeal swab from each participant. Additional blood draws and questionnaires over an approximately two-month period could optionally be provided by prospective study participants. Prospective study blood samples were shipped either frozen or at room temperature before DNA extraction. This receptor was identified in a woman between 40 and 50 years old with acute COVID-19. Sequencing was done on a sample of PBMCs or T cells enriched from blood (not recorded which).

The bases read TGTGCCACCAGCAGAGATCGGGATACGCAGTATTTT. This is translated as CATSRDRDTQYF. The chain joins TRBV15 to TRBJ2-3, with the D gene uncertain. Measured from the cysteine to the phenylalanine, the CDR3 is 12 residues long. The only DNA kept is the CDR3, 36 bases in frame from the first base. V was cut back by 0 bases and J by 6 bases, leaving a gap of 4 bases between them. Looking up the germline V gene (reference sequence) yields CDR1 LNHNV and CDR2 YYDKDF.